Listed below are T cell receptor beta chains from one sample, sequenced in a study of T-cell reconstitution after alpha-beta-depleted transplantation in children. TCRdb re-derived calls from the PCR reads in MiXCR, one entry per CDR3 protein. This table has some 530,000 distinct CDR3 sequences, around 12% appearing once. Sequences were derived from PBMCs from the stem cell graft donor, sampled from the stem cell graft. All receptors come from a human donor who donated a stem cell graft to a child with combined immunodeficiency. Each CDR3 is given with its conserved first and last residue. Each record gives: J gene, clone size, V gene, D gene, CDR3 DNA, CDR3 protein. D genes are given only for firm matches. Size is stated for part of the rows, as once, few or many counts, or as a class when the clone is expanded.

j_call: TRBJ1-3; clone_size: few; v_call: TRBV7-2; d_call: TRBD1; cdr3_nt: TGTGCCAGCAGCTCTGGGGGGGGGACAGCTCTCGCCGGAACCATATATTTT; cdr3_aa: CASSSGGGTALAGTIYF
j_call: TRBJ2-3; clone_size: few; v_call: TRBV12-5; d_call: NA; cdr3_nt: TGTGCTAGTGGTTCCCCCTCAGGGGAGAGCACAGATACGCAGTATTTT; cdr3_aa: CASGSPSGESTDTQYF
j_call: TRBJ2-7; clone_size: many; v_call: TRBV12-3/TRBV12-4; d_call: NA; cdr3_nt: TGTGCCAGCAGTTCAGGCGGGGTACGGGAGCAGTACTTC; cdr3_aa: CASSSGGVREQYF
j_call: TRBJ1-5; clone_size: NA; v_call: TRBV12-3/TRBV12-4; d_call: NA; cdr3_nt: TGTGCCAGTAAATCGAGGGGTACCGAAAATCAGCCCCAGCATTTT; cdr3_aa: CASKSRGTENQPQHF
j_call: TRBJ2-3; clone_size: few; v_call: TRBV4-2; d_call: NA; cdr3_nt: TGTGCCAGCAGCCAAGATCCAGCGTTTGTGGCCGGCACAGATACGCAGTATTTT; cdr3_aa: CASSQDPAFVAGTDTQYF
j_call: TRBJ1-5; clone_size: NA; v_call: TRBV4-3; d_call: NA; cdr3_nt: TGCGCCAGCAGCCAATTTTTCAACCTGAGTAGCAATCAGCCCCAGCATTTT; cdr3_aa: CASSQFFNLSSNQPQHF
j_call: TRBJ1-5; clone_size: many; v_call: TRBV2; d_call: NA; cdr3_nt: TGTGCCAGCAGTGCTACCCAGGGAAGCAATCAGCCCCAGCATTTT; cdr3_aa: CASSATQGSNQPQHF
j_call: TRBJ2-7; clone_size: NA; v_call: TRBV12-3/TRBV12-4; d_call: NA; cdr3_nt: TGTGCCAGCAGTAGCGACCTCTACGAGCAGTACTTC; cdr3_aa: CASSSDLYEQYF
j_call: TRBJ2-6; clone_size: many; v_call: TRBV7-3; d_call: NA; cdr3_nt: TGTGCCAGCAGCTTCCGGAGCGAAGAGACTGGGGCCAACGTCCTGACTTTC; cdr3_aa: CASSFRSEETGANVLTF
j_call: TRBJ2-3; clone_size: NA; v_call: TRBV24-1; d_call: NA; cdr3_nt: TGTGCCACTTCTGGGACCTTCACAGATACGCAGTATTTT; cdr3_aa: CATSGTFTDTQYF
j_call: TRBJ1-2; clone_size: NA; v_call: TRBV29-1; d_call: TRBD1; cdr3_nt: TGCAGCGTCTCTGGGACAGGGGGCTTTGGCTACACCTTC; cdr3_aa: CSVSGTGGFGYTF
j_call: TRBJ2-5; clone_size: NA; v_call: TRBV20-1; d_call: TRBD2; cdr3_nt: TGCAGTGCTAGACTAGCGGGATTTTTTGAGACCCAGTACTTC; cdr3_aa: CSARLAGFFETQYF
j_call: TRBJ2-5; clone_size: many; v_call: TRBV12-3/TRBV12-4; d_call: TRBD1; cdr3_nt: TGTGCCAGCAGTTTATCGGCAGGGGGCGGAGAGACCCAGTACTTC; cdr3_aa: CASSLSAGGGETQYF
j_call: TRBJ2-2; clone_size: once; v_call: TRBV24-1; d_call: TRBD2; cdr3_nt: TGTGCCACCAGTACATCCGCGACTAGCGGGAGAAACACCGGGGAGCTGTTTTTT; cdr3_aa: CATSTSATSGRNTGELFF
j_call: TRBJ2-5; clone_size: many; v_call: TRBV12-3/TRBV12-4; d_call: NA; cdr3_nt: TGTGCCAGCAGTTTTTTCGGGCCCCCTGGAGAGACCCAGTACTTC; cdr3_aa: CASSFFGPPGETQYF
j_call: TRBJ2-3; clone_size: few; v_call: TRBV20-1; d_call: TRBD2; cdr3_nt: TGCAGTGCTAGATTGGAGCGGTGGGAGGGAGCAGATACGCAGTATTTT; cdr3_aa: CSARLERWEGADTQYF
j_call: TRBJ2-5; clone_size: NA; v_call: TRBV29-1; d_call: NA; cdr3_nt: TGCAGCGTTGTCCGACGGGTGAGGGAGACCCAGTACTTC; cdr3_aa: CSVVRRVRETQYF
j_call: TRBJ2-1; clone_size: many; v_call: TRBV5-1; d_call: TRBD2; cdr3_nt: TGCGCCAGCAGCTGGGGACTAGCGGGAAGGAATGAGCAGTTCTTC; cdr3_aa: CASSWGLAGRNEQFF
j_call: TRBJ2-1; clone_size: NA; v_call: TRBV20-1; d_call: TRBD1; cdr3_nt: TGCAGTGCTACGGGACAGTTCTTCTACAATGAGCAGTTCTTC; cdr3_aa: CSATGQFFYNEQFF
j_call: TRBJ2-1; clone_size: many; v_call: TRBV6-2/TRBV6-3; d_call: TRBD1; cdr3_nt: TGTGCCAGCAGTTCCTTGACTGGGACAGTAATCTACAATGAGCAGTTCTTC; cdr3_aa: CASSSLTGTVIYNEQFF
j_call: TRBJ2-5; clone_size: NA; v_call: TRBV12-3/TRBV12-4; d_call: NA; cdr3_nt: TGTGCCAGCAGTTCCTCCCGGGGGGCCAGGGAGACCCAGTACTTC; cdr3_aa: CASSSSRGARETQYF
j_call: TRBJ2-1; clone_size: few; v_call: TRBV2; d_call: TRBD2; cdr3_nt: TGTGCCAGCAGTGAACGACTAGCGGGCAATGAGCAGTTCTTC; cdr3_aa: CASSERLAGNEQFF
j_call: TRBJ1-1; clone_size: NA; v_call: TRBV19; d_call: NA; cdr3_nt: TGTGCCAGTACCCTCGGGGCGGAGCTACCGAACACTGAAGCTTTCTTT; cdr3_aa: CASTLGAELPNTEAFF
j_call: TRBJ1-1; clone_size: few; v_call: TRBV6-5; d_call: NA; cdr3_nt: TGTGCCAGCAGCTTTATACAGGGTGAAGCTTTCTTT; cdr3_aa: CASSFIQGEAFF
j_call: TRBJ1-1; clone_size: NA; v_call: TRBV7-2; d_call: NA; cdr3_nt: TGTGCCAGCAGCTTAGATACAGATCCGAACACTGAAGCTTTCTTT; cdr3_aa: CASSLDTDPNTEAFF
j_call: TRBJ2-3; clone_size: many; v_call: TRBV9; d_call: NA; cdr3_nt: TGTGCCAGCAGCGTAGGCGACGGTAACACAGATACGCAGTATTTT; cdr3_aa: CASSVGDGNTDTQYF
j_call: TRBJ2-3; clone_size: many; v_call: TRBV7-2; d_call: TRBD2; cdr3_nt: TGTGCCAGCAGCCGGACTAGCGGGAGGCCAGATACGCAGTATTTT; cdr3_aa: CASSRTSGRPDTQYF
j_call: TRBJ2-5; clone_size: NA; v_call: TRBV30; d_call: NA; cdr3_nt: TGTGCCTGGAGGACAGTATCTTTCCAAGAGACCCAGTACTTC; cdr3_aa: CAWRTVSFQETQYF
j_call: TRBJ2-7; clone_size: few; v_call: TRBV12-5; d_call: NA; cdr3_nt: TGTGCTAGTGGTTTCTCGACAGGGAGGAATGACTACGAGCAGTACTTC; cdr3_aa: CASGFSTGRNDYEQYF
j_call: TRBJ2-1; clone_size: medium-sized; v_call: TRBV6-4; d_call: NA; cdr3_nt: TGTGCCAGCAGTGCGAGGGGGGGGGCCTCGAATGAGCAGTTCTTC; cdr3_aa: CASSARGGASNEQFF
j_call: TRBJ1-4; clone_size: NA; v_call: TRBV9; d_call: NA; cdr3_nt: TGTGCCAGCAGCGGCGGGGGTGGAGAAAAACTGTTTTTT; cdr3_aa: CASSGGGGEKLFF
j_call: TRBJ2-1; clone_size: NA; v_call: TRBV11-2; d_call: NA; cdr3_nt: TGTGCCAGCATCGGACTACCCCATAGACGCGAGCAGTTCTTC; cdr3_aa: CASIGLPHRREQFF
j_call: TRBJ2-7; clone_size: NA; v_call: TRBV6-1; d_call: NA; cdr3_nt: TGTGCCAGCAGTGCCGGCCCGGGGCAGAAGAGCTCCTACGAGCAGTACTTC; cdr3_aa: CASSAGPGQKSSYEQYF
j_call: TRBJ2-3; clone_size: NA; v_call: TRBV29-1; d_call: TRBD1; cdr3_nt: TGCAGCGGAGGGGGCGCGCCAGATACGCAGTATTTT; cdr3_aa: CSGGGAPDTQYF
j_call: TRBJ2-7; clone_size: NA; v_call: TRBV7-2; d_call: NA; cdr3_nt: TGTGCCAGCAGCCCTAGCTACGGATACTACGAGCAGTACTTC; cdr3_aa: CASSPSYGYYEQYF
j_call: TRBJ2-1; clone_size: many; v_call: TRBV4-3; d_call: NA; cdr3_nt: TGCGCCAGCAGCCACGGGGAGGCGAACAATGAGCAGTTCTTC; cdr3_aa: CASSHGEANNEQFF
j_call: TRBJ1-1; clone_size: few; v_call: TRBV12-3/TRBV12-4; d_call: TRBD1; cdr3_nt: TGTGCCAGCAGTTTCGCCAGGGGGCCGCCTGAGAACACTGAAGCTTTCTTT; cdr3_aa: CASSFARGPPENTEAFF
j_call: TRBJ2-3; clone_size: many; v_call: TRBV24-1; d_call: TRBD2; cdr3_nt: TGTGCCACCAGTGATTTGTCTAGCGGGGGATCAGATACGCAGTATTTT; cdr3_aa: CATSDLSSGGSDTQYF
j_call: TRBJ1-6; clone_size: few; v_call: TRBV7-2; d_call: NA; cdr3_nt: TGTGCCAGCAGCTTAGCGGCTAGCTCCTATAATTCACCCCTCCACTTT; cdr3_aa: CASSLAASSYNSPLHF
j_call: TRBJ2-5; clone_size: few; v_call: TRBV12-3/TRBV12-4; d_call: NA; cdr3_nt: TGTGCCAGCAGTTTAGACAGGGAGGGAGAGACCCAGTACTTC; cdr3_aa: CASSLDREGETQYF
j_call: TRBJ2-3; clone_size: few; v_call: TRBV5-6; d_call: TRBD2; cdr3_nt: TGTGCCAGCAGCGGAAGACTAGCGGGAGTGTTCACAGATACGCAGTATTTT; cdr3_aa: CASSGRLAGVFTDTQYF
j_call: TRBJ2-7; clone_size: many; v_call: TRBV7-9; d_call: NA; cdr3_nt: TGTGCCAGCAGCACCTCAGGAGGGGGAGTCAAGCAGTACTTC; cdr3_aa: CASSTSGGGVKQYF
j_call: TRBJ2-1; clone_size: NA; v_call: TRBV6-5; d_call: NA; cdr3_nt: TGTGCCAGCAGTTACGGCTATAGCGGCAATGAGCAGTTCTTC; cdr3_aa: CASSYGYSGNEQFF
j_call: TRBJ1-2; clone_size: NA; v_call: TRBV30; d_call: TRBD1; cdr3_nt: TGTGCCTGGAGCCCCGGGACAGGCCATGGCTACACCTTC; cdr3_aa: CAWSPGTGHGYTF
j_call: TRBJ1-6; clone_size: few; v_call: TRBV28; d_call: NA; cdr3_nt: TGTGCCAGCAGTTTATCCCCACTTTGGAAGAATTCACCCCTCCACTTT; cdr3_aa: CASSLSPLWKNSPLHF
j_call: TRBJ2-5; clone_size: many; v_call: TRBV20-1; d_call: NA; cdr3_nt: TGCAGTGCTAGAGACCTAGAAGAGACCCAGTACTTC; cdr3_aa: CSARDLEETQYF
j_call: TRBJ2-1; clone_size: once; v_call: TRBV11-2; d_call: TRBD2; cdr3_nt: TGTGCCAGCAGCTCGCGTAATCCTGGGGGACTAGCACTCATTAAATACAATGAGCAGTTCTTC; cdr3_aa: CASSSRNPGGLALIKYNEQFF
j_call: TRBJ2-1; clone_size: few; v_call: TRBV2; d_call: TRBD1; cdr3_nt: TGTGCCAGCAGCCTAGAGAGGGGACAGATCTACAATGAGCAGTTCTTC; cdr3_aa: CASSLERGQIYNEQFF
j_call: TRBJ1-5; clone_size: few; v_call: TRBV7-9; d_call: NA; cdr3_nt: TGTGCCAGCAGCTTTGGACAGTATAGCAATCAGCCCCAGCATTTT; cdr3_aa: CASSFGQYSNQPQHF
j_call: TRBJ1-1; clone_size: many; v_call: TRBV24-1; d_call: NA; cdr3_nt: TGTGCCACCAGTGATTCCAGGGCCACTGAAGCTTTCTTT; cdr3_aa: CATSDSRATEAFF
j_call: TRBJ2-1; clone_size: few; v_call: TRBV28; d_call: NA; cdr3_nt: TGTGCCAGCACCAAGTTTTCAGGGCTTCTGGCCTACAATGAGCAGTTCTTC; cdr3_aa: CASTKFSGLLAYNEQFF
j_call: TRBJ1-5; clone_size: NA; v_call: TRBV27; d_call: NA; cdr3_nt: TGTGCCAGCAGTTCCTCTGGGGGGGCGGGTCAGCCCCAGCATTTT; cdr3_aa: CASSSSGGAGQPQHF
j_call: TRBJ2-1; clone_size: few; v_call: TRBV7-2; d_call: NA; cdr3_nt: TGTGCCAGCAAGACTTTCGGGGGCAATGAGCAGTTCTTC; cdr3_aa: CASKTFGGNEQFF
j_call: TRBJ2-5; clone_size: few; v_call: TRBV7-2; d_call: TRBD1; cdr3_nt: TGTGCCAGCAGCTCCGCGGGGGACAGGGGGACCCAGTACTTC; cdr3_aa: CASSSAGDRGTQYF